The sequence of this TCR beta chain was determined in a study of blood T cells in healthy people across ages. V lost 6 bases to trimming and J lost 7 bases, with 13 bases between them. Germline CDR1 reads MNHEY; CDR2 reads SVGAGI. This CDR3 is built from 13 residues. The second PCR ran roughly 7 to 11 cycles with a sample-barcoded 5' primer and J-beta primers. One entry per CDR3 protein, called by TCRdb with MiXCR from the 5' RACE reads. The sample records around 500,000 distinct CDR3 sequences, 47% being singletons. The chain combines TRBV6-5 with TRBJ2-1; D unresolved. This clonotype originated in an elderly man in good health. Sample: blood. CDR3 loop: CASSRSSVNEQFF. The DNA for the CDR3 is TGTGCCAGCAGCCGCTCTTCAGTTAATGAGCAGTTCTTC.